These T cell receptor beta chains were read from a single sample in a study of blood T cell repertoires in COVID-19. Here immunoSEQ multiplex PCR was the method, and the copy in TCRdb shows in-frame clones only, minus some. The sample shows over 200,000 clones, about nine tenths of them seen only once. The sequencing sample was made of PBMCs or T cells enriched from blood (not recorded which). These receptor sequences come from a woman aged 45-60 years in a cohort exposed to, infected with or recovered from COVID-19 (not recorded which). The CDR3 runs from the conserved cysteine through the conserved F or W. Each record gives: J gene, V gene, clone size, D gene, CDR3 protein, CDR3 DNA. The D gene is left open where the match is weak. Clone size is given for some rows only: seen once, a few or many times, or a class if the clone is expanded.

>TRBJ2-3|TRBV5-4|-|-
CASSFAQGIMQYF
TGTGCCAGCAGCTTTGCCCAGGGGATTATGCAGTATTTT
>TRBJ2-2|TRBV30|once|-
CAWSPGNTGELFF
TGTGCCTGGAGTCCAGGGAACACCGGGGAGCTGTTTTTT
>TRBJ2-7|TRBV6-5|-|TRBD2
CASSPRGGPGYEQYF
TGTGCCAGCAGTCCCCGGGGGGGGCCAGGCTACGAGCAGTACTTC
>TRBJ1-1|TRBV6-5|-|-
CASVINRVAGTEAFF
TGTGCCAGCGTAATCAACAGGGTGGCGGGTACTGAAGCTTTCTTT
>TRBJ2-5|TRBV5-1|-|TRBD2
CASSSWGGDRETQYF
TGCGCCAGCAGCTCGTGGGGAGGGGATCGAGAGACCCAGTACTTC
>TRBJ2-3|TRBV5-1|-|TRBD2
CASSLLAGGLNSFDAQYF
TGCGCCAGCAGCTTGCTAGCGGGGGGATTAAATAGCTTTGATGCGCAGTATTTT
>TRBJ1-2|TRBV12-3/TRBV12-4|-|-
CASSFTENYGYTF
TGTGCCAGCAGTTTTACAGAGAACTATGGCTACACCTTC
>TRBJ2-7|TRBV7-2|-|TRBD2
CASSPGLAVNYEQYF
TGTGCCAGCAGCCCCGGACTAGCGGTGAACTACGAGCAGTACTTC
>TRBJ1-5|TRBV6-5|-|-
CASSYSGVGQPQHF
TGTGCCAGCAGTTACTCAGGGGTCGGTCAGCCCCAGCATTTT
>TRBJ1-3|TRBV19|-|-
CASSRERFSGNTIYF
TGTGCCAGTAGTAGAGAGAGATTCTCTGGAAACACCATATATTTT
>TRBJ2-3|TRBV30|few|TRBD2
CAWSLTSGTQYF
TGTGCCTGGAGCCTGACTAGCGGGACGCAGTATTTT
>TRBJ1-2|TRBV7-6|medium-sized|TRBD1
CASSPLDRVSFYTF
TGTGCCAGCAGCCCACTTGACAGGGTTAGCTTCTACACCTTC
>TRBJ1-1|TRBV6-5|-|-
CASRPGGDGDTEAFF
TGTGCCAGCAGACCAGGAGGGGACGGGGACACTGAAGCTTTCTTT
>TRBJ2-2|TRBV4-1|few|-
CASSQRGMRDTGELFF
TGCGCCAGCAGCCAAAGGGGGATGAGGGACACCGGGGAGCTGTTTTTT
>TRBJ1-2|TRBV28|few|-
CASSPGGIYGYTF
TGTGCCAGCAGTCCGGGGGGGATCTATGGCTACACCTTC
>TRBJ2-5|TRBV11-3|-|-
CASSLVSEGTQYF
TGTGCCAGCAGCTTAGTCAGCGAGGGGACCCAGTACTTC
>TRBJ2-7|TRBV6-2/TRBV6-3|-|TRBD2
CASSSHLAGGLEQYF
TGTGCCAGCAGCTCGCATCTAGCGGGGGGGCTCGAGCAGTACTTC
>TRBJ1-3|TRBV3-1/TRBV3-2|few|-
CASSLGGGNTIYF
TGTGCCAGCAGCCTTGGAGGGGGAAACACCATATATTTT
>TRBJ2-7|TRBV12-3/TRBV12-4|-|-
CASSLNYEQYF
TGTGCCAGCAGCCTTAACTACGAGCAGTACTTC
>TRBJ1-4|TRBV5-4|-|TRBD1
CASSFTDRGDEKLFF
TGTGCCAGCAGCTTCACGGACAGGGGCGATGAAAAACTGTTTTTT
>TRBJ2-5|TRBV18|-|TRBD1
CASSPGQGWETQYF
TGTGCCAGCTCACCTGGACAGGGTTGGGAGACCCAGTACTTC
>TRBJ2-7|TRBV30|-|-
CAWKLRDLSSYEQYF
TGTGCCTGGAAGCTCCGGGATTTGAGCTCCTACGAGCAGTACTTC
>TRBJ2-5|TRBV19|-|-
CASQGSQETQYF
TGTGCCAGCCAGGGGTCCCAAGAGACCCAGTACTTC
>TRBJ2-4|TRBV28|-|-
CASSLAKNIQYF
TGTGCCAGCAGCCTAGCCAAAAACATTCAGTACTTC
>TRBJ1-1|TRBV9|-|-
CASSVAATGTGEAFF
TGTGCCAGCAGCGTAGCTGCGACGGGAACCGGTGAAGCTTTCTTT
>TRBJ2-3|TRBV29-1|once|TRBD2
CSVRGLAGGTDTQYF
TGCAGCGTACGCGGACTAGCGGGAGGCACAGATACGCAGTATTTT
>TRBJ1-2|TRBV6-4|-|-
CASNEVEPSSNYGYTF
TGTGCCAGCAACGAGGTCGAACCCAGTTCTAACTATGGCTACACCTTC
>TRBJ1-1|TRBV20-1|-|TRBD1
CSASNQGVTEAFF
TGCAGTGCTAGTAATCAGGGGGTCACTGAAGCTTTCTTT
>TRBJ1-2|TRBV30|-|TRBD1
CACPRGTGLGYTF
TGTGCCTGCCCCCGTGGGACAGGGCTTGGCTACACCTTC
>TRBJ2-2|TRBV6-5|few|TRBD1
CASKDRENIARELFF
TGTGCCAGCAAGGACAGGGAGAATATAGCGCGAGAGCTGTTTTTT
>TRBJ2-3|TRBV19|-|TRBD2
CASSHYTGRTDTQYF
TGTGCCAGTTCCCATTACACCGGGAGGACAGATACGCAGTATTTT
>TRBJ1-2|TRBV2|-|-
CASSPTGSDTF
TGTGCCAGCAGTCCTACAGGGTCTGACACCTTC
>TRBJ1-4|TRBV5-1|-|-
CASRRGRDSLRSNEKLFF
TGCGCCAGCAGGAGGGGGAGGGACTCTCTCCGAAGTAATGAAAAACTGTTTTTT
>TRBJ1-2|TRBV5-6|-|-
CASSFDRNYGYTF
TGTGCCAGCAGCTTCGACAGAAACTATGGCTACACCTTC
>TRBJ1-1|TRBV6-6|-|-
CASSPTGMNTEAFF
TGTGCCAGCAGCCCTACAGGGATGAACACTGAAGCTTTCTTT
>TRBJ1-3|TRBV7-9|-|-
CASSLALGQVGGNTIYF
TGTGCCAGCAGCTTAGCGCTTGGGCAGGTCGGTGGAAACACCATATATTTT
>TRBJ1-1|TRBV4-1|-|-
CASSQGAGRTEAFF
TGCGCCAGCAGCCAAGGGGCAGGGAGGACTGAAGCTTTCTTT
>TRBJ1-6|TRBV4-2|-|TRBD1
CASSRDRVNSPLHF
TGTGCCAGCAGCCGGGACAGGGTAAATTCACCCCTCCACTTT
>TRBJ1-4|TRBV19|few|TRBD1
CASSGTGTGDEKLFF
TGTGCCAGTAGTGGAACCGGGACAGGGGACGAAAAACTGTTTTTT
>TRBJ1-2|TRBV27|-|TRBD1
CASSQGGGYTF
TGTGCCAGCAGTCAGGGGGGTGGCTACACCTTC
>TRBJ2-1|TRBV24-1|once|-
CATSAAGPSYNEQFF
TGTGCCACCAGTGCGGCGGGGCCCTCCTACAATGAGCAGTTCTTC
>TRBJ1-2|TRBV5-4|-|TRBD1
CASSLGQGDYGYTF
TGTGCCAGCAGCCTGGGACAGGGGGACTATGGCTACACCTTC
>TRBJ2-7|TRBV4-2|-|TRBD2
CASSQGAGGYEQYF
TGTGCCAGCAGCCAAGGGGCGGGGGGCTACGAGCAGTACTTC
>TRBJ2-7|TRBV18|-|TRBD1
CASSLPGQGLYEQYF
TGTGCCAGCTCACTACCGGGACAGGGGTTATACGAGCAGTACTTC
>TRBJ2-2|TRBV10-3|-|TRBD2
CAITDTSGGAPGELFF
TGTGCCATCACCGATACTAGCGGGGGGGCCCCCGGGGAGCTGTTTTTT
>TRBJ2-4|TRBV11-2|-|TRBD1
CASTLGTGRGLAKNIQYF
TGTGCCAGCACCTTGGGGACAGGGAGGGGTTTAGCCAAAAACATTCAGTACTTC
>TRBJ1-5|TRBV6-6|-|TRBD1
CASSYPGQGAGQPQHF
TGTGCCAGCAGTTACCCGGGACAGGGGGCGGGTCAGCCCCAGCATTTT
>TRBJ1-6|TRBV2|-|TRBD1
CASSWGPDRGNSPLHF
TGTGCCAGCAGTTGGGGGCCGGACAGGGGGAATTCACCCCTCCACTTT
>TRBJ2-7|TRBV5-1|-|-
CASGVQGGSSYEQYF
TGCGCCAGCGGGGTCCAGGGAGGATCTTCCTACGAGCAGTACTTC
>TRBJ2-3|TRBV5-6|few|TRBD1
CASSDRDRGRDTQYF
TGTGCCAGCAGCGACCGGGACAGGGGGCGGGATACGCAGTATTTT
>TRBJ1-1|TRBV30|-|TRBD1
CAWGLLKGATEAFF
TGTGCCTGGGGGCTCTTAAAGGGGGCCACTGAAGCTTTCTTT
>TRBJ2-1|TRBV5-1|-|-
CASSLGTQGNEQFF
TGCGCCAGCAGCTTGGGTACCCAGGGAAATGAGCAGTTCTTC
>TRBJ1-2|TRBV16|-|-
CASSQFGGYTF
TGTGCCAGCAGCCAATTCGGGGGCTACACCTTC
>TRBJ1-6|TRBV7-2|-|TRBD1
CASSFSPGTGGSSPLHF
TGTGCCAGCAGCTTTAGCCCTGGGACAGGGGGCAGTTCACCCCTCCACTTT
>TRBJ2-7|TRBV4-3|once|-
CASSQDMIAAGLPHEQYF
TGCGCCAGCAGCCAAGATATGATAGCGGCGGGGCTCCCCCACGAGCAGTACTTC